The clone carrying this TCR beta chain was seen once. These data belong to a study of CDR3 diversity in severe acne. From germline, CDR1 is DFQATT and CDR2 SNEGSKA (reference sequence). This CDR3 spans 14 amino acids. Trimming at V came to 4 bases and at J to 8 bases, leaving 10 bases not matched to a gene. TCRdb re-derived calls from the PCR reads in MiXCR, one entry per CDR3 protein. This repertoire shows roughly 100,000 distinct CDR3 sequences, 51% found once; its top ten account for 9.5% to 15%. The sequenced sample consisted of blood. The source of this sequence is a male donor with acne. The J gene is TRBJ2-1, the V gene TRBV20-1, with TRBD2 matching over 8 bases. CDR3 sequence: CSAKLSGAWDEQFF. The DNA of the CDR3 is TGCAGTGCTAAGCTTAGCGGGGCTTGGGATGAGCAGTTCTTC.